This TCR beta chain was identified during a study of CXCR3-negative and CXCR3-positive naive CD8 T cells. About the research overall: Every library held about 1.5 +/- 0.3 million TRB reads, and the total came to around 140 million.

CDR3 length: 15 amino acids. Per germline, CDR1 LGHNA and CDR2 YNFKEQ. General study findings and limits: The study found CXCR3 expression partially decreased after cryopreservation and ran most assays on fresh PBMCs.

UMI-labeled TRB cDNA libraries were prepared by 5' RACE. Following a re-call of the 5' RACE reads, TCRdb has one entry per CDR3 protein and lacks DNA. The sample has 65,000 to 85,000 distinct CDR3 sequences. Notes on this clonotype: Its target is not known.

Sequencing used naive CXCR3- CD8+ T cells from blood. Sample subset: CD45RO-CCR7+CD27+CD95- naive CD8+ T cells lacking CXCR3 (TNR3-). The TCR sequence derives from a human donor in good health. Some clones in this sample may be carry-over from other donors' samples. The chain has TRBV4-2 and TRBJ1-1; TCRdb lists TRBD1, though no DNA is available to test this call. The CDR3 is CASSQDWGPYTEAFF.